This is a list of T cell receptor beta chains from one sample in a study of blood T cell repertoires in COVID-19. Method: immunoSEQ multiplex PCR; TCRdb's copy keeps in-frame clones and lacks some. The sample has about 220,000 clones, 80% to 85% seen once. The sample comprised PBMCs or T cells enriched from blood (not recorded which). Every receptor here comes from a woman aged 40 to 50 who had recovered from COVID-19. Each CDR3 is given with its conserved first and last residue. Each record gives: J gene, clone size, V gene, D gene, CDR3 protein, CDR3 DNA. A D gene is named only where the DNA matches it firmly. Size is stated for part of the rows, as once, few or many counts, or as a class when the clone is expanded.

>TRBJ1-5|.|TRBV19|.
CASSIMTGSNQPQHF
TGTGCCAGTAGTATAATGACAGGTAGCAATCAGCCCCAGCATTTT
>TRBJ2-1|few|TRBV12-5|TRBD2
CASGSSSGSSYNEQFF
TGTGCTAGTGGTTCCTCTAGCGGGAGCTCCTACAATGAGCAGTTCTTC
>TRBJ1-2|.|TRBV4-3|.
CASSQESGGPYGYTF
TGCGCCAGCAGCCAAGAAAGCGGCGGGCCCTATGGCTACACCTTC
>TRBJ2-2|.|TRBV19|.
CASSIDLGGRSTGELFF
TGTGCCAGTAGTATAGATCTAGGGGGTAGGAGCACCGGGGAGCTGTTTTTT
>TRBJ1-1|once|TRBV5-4|TRBD1
CASRITGDDTEAFF
TGTGCCAGCAGGATAACAGGGGATGACACTGAAGCTTTCTTT
>TRBJ2-7|once|TRBV7-9|TRBD2
CASSLGGALAGIYEQYF
TGTGCCAGCAGCTTAGGTGGCGCGCTAGCGGGAATTTACGAGCAGTACTTC
>TRBJ1-4|.|TRBV30|.
CAWSVGGEGEKLFF
TGTGCCTGGAGTGTAGGCGGCGAGGGCGAAAAACTGTTTTTT
>TRBJ2-1|few|TRBV3-1/TRBV3-2|TRBD2
CASSQDGLAGGPSIGNEQFF
TGTGCCAGCAGCCAAGATGGACTAGCGGGAGGGCCCTCGATCGGGAATGAGCAGTTCTTC
>TRBJ1-4|many|TRBV7-9|.
CASSPGVQAAEKLFF
TGTGCCAGCAGCCCAGGGGTTCAGGCTGCGGAAAAACTGTTTTTT
>TRBJ1-1|.|TRBV7-8|TRBD1
CASSSDRLNTEAFF
TGTGCCAGCAGTTCGGACAGGTTGAACACTGAAGCTTTCTTT
>TRBJ1-1|.|TRBV29-1|TRBD1
CSALDRASNTEAFF
TGCAGCGCCTTGGACAGGGCGTCGAACACTGAAGCTTTCTTT